Listed below are T cell receptor beta chains from one sample, sequenced in a study of cytomegalovirus exposure and HLA in healthy donors. TCRdb's table, derived via immunoSEQ multiplex PCR, lists solely in-frame clones and lacks some. The data show more than 80,000 clones, more than 50% seen once. The material sequenced was PBMCs. The source of these receptors is a woman in her thirties or forties in good health and CMV-seropositive. The CDR3 runs from the conserved cysteine through the conserved F or W. Fields, in order: D gene, V gene, CDR3 protein. A D gene is named only where the DNA matches it firmly.

>.|TRBV28
CASSFPFF
>TRBD1|TRBV28
CASSPPGQGAGKNIQYF
>.|TRBV20-1
CSARDRTEAFF
>TRBD2|TRBV4-3
CASSQVPGLNTGELFF
>TRBD2|TRBV5-1
CASSLRGLVTYNEQFF
>.|TRBV5-6
CASSLAGTGNEQFF
>.|TRBV11-2
CASSLDGQYGYTF
>TRBD1|TRBV29-1
CSGGTGVLNTEAFF
>.|TRBV4-1
CASSHGSGGYTDTQYF
>.|TRBV4-1
CASSQDSRGEDYGYTF
>.|TRBV5-4
CASSFTRGSSYEQYF
>TRBD2|TRBV27
CASSEAGTSGSRTQYF
>TRBD1|TRBV7-9
CASSPNRGSTDTQYF
>.|TRBV7-2
CASSLRGRQPQHF
>.|TRBV4-3
CASSQEAGIGELFF
>.|TRBV5-6
CANPSTEGNTGELFF
>TRBD1|TRBV6-1
CASSEAGTGGRQPQHF
>.|TRBV5-6
CASSRWGLLNTEAFF
>.|TRBV4-3
CASSQELQTNTGELFF
>TRBD1|TRBV7-9
CASSGRDSSYEQYF
>TRBD2|TRBV19
CASSILAGERAKNIQYF
>TRBD1|TRBV2
CASRLGTGRLEAFF
>.|TRBV6-5
CASSPYRTSSYEQYF
>.|TRBV19
CASSVAGSRPQHF
>TRBD1|TRBV4-3
CASSPGQGAVDGYTF
>TRBD1|TRBV9
CASSATGATYEQYF
>.|TRBV25-1
CASSEPDWDNEQFF
>TRBD2|TRBV28
CASSFTYGTSGRMEAKNIQYF
>.|TRBV7-9
CASSLQGNGYTF
>.|TRBV4-3
CASSQDPTSTGELFF
>TRBD1|TRBV7-2
CASSFWTGGIYEQYF
>.|TRBV25-1
CASRKTGFAGELFF
>TRBD2|TRBV10-3
CAISDMTSGRSHEQYF
>TRBD1|TRBV7-9
CASSSRTGGYNEQFF
>.|TRBV4-1
CASSQEGKPYTEAFF
>TRBD1|TRBV19
CASSTGDRGRGTQYF
>.|TRBV2
CASSEGRVPNYGYTF
>.|TRBV7-3
CASSLSSYNSPLHF
>TRBD2|TRBV25-1
CASSEPEGLAGSYEQYF
>TRBD2|TRBV2
CASSESAGRKYEQYF
>.|TRBV4-3
CASSQDRGGGYGNTIYF
>.|TRBV4-1
CASSQLGGELFF
>TRBD2|TRBV10-3
CAISESIWTASGSLGEQYF
>TRBD2|TRBV27
CASSLSWVAGESDTQYF
>TRBD2|TRBV5-4
CASSVSGSTDTQYF
>TRBD1|TRBV28
CASSLVDRGNRNTIYF
>.|TRBV7-6
CASSLWGTTGELFF
>.|TRBV7-2
CASSLDTSEGQPQHF
>.|TRBV11-2
CASSSENQPQHF
>TRBD1|TRBV9
CASSGRTGDLEAFF
>TRBD1|TRBV19
CASIMGQGIHYGYTF
>.|TRBV7-2
CASSFLSYGYTF
>TRBD1|TRBV28
CASSSDGQGAWYEQYF
>TRBD2|TRBV19
CATSTSGSLTSYNEQFF
>TRBD1|TRBV4-3
CASSNRDRGTSGNTIYF
>TRBD1|TRBV18
CASSPFKGQGLVYEQYF
>.|TRBV9
CASSVWNTPGLNEQFF
>TRBD2|TRBV5-1
CASSRESGSLSADTQYF
>.|TRBV5-1
CASSLAAGKETQYF
>TRBD1|TRBV14
CASSQERGGANDYGYTF